One and the same sample provided the 27 T cell receptor beta chains below, sequenced in a study of molecular identifiers for immune sequencing clone quantification. MiXCR, run by TCRdb on the PCR reads, gives a single entry per CDR3 protein. The sample yields some 70,000 distinct CDR3 sequences, roughly 20% seen once. The sample consisted of naive CD8+ T cells from blood, with Jurkat cell RNA spiked in. As to subset: FACS-sorted CD8+CD4-CCR7+CD45RA+ naive T cells. The receptors were gathered from a human donor in good health. Some libraries in this study had Jurkat cell RNA spiked in.

The sample holds many counts of this clonotype. This chain joins TRBV6-1 and TRBJ2-7; 12 bases are a match to TRBD1. Per germline, CDR1 MNHNS and CDR2 SASEGT. V lost 3 bases to trimming and J lost 2 bases; unmatched junction nucleotides: 11. The CDR3 spans 18 residues. DNA for the CDR3: TGTGCCAGCAGTGACCCTGGGACAGGGGGCAAATCCCCCTACGAGCAGTACTTC. It yields the protein CASSDPGTGGKSPYEQYF.

The V and J genes are TRBV12-5 and TRBJ1-3, with no clear D. Trimming left V 7 bases short and J 0 bases short, with 7 bases between. This CDR3 is built from 13 residues. The germline gives CDR1 LGHNT, CDR2 FRNRAP. For the CDR3, the DNA is TGTGCTAGTGATGTGAGCTCTGGAAACACCATATATTTT. This sequence encodes CASDVSSGNTIYF.

This clonotype has at least ten counts. The chain uses TRBV27 and TRBJ1-4, with D possibly being TRBD1 (5 bases). V lost 6 bases, J lost 8 bases, and 22 bases lay in between. Germline assignment: CDR1 MNHEY and CDR2 SMNVEV (reference sequence). The CDR3 length is 16 residues. The CDR3 is CASSLLPGRGNEKLFF. The CDR3 coding sequence is TGTGCCAGCAGCCTGCTCCCAGGGAGGGGTAACGAAAAACTGTTTTTT.

This clonotype has ten or more counts. The chain uses TRBV6-2 or TRBV6-3 and TRBJ2-7, with a tentative D call TRBD2 (6 bases). The germline CDR1 and CDR2 sequences are MNHEY and SVGEGT. CDR3 size: 15 residues. The ends were cut back, 0 bases at V and 2 bases at J, with 11 bases in the middle. DNA of the CDR3: TGTGCCAGCAGTTACTCAACGGGAGTGCCCTACGAGCAGTACTTC. Encoded protein: CASSYSTGVPYEQYF.

This clonotype came up many times. The gene calls are TRBV27 and TRBJ2-1, with D perhaps TRBD2 (5 bases). CDR3 length equals 16 residues. V was pared by 5 bases and J by 6 bases, with 20 bases between. Germline CDR1 MNHEY, CDR2 SMNVEV (reference sequence). In DNA form, the CDR3 reads TGTGCCAGCAGTCCATGGGGAGAAAGAAGGAGCAATGAGCAGTTCTTC. It encodes CASSPWGERRSNEQFF.

Comments on this clonotype: As the CDR3 is not closed by the conserved phenylalanine or tryptophan, this likely results from a read error. The chain has TRBV5-6 and TRBJ1-1; D is ambiguous. The CDR3 consists of 18 residues. The germline V and J ends were trimmed by 1 base and 4 bases, with 23 bases remaining between them. The germline CDR1 and CDR2 sequences are SGHDT and YYEEEE. This CDR3 reads CASSLHSSGIIAVTEAFL. CDR3 DNA: TGTGCCAGCAGCTTGCATAGTTCGGGGATTATTGCTGTCACTGAAGCTTTCCTT.

This clonotype came up many times. The V call is TRBV10-1, the J call TRBJ2-1, with 9 bases matching TRBD2. This CDR3 comprises 13 residues. V shed 4 bases and J 10 bases; nucleotides not matched to a gene: 5. Germline V gene data show CDR1 as WNHNN and CDR2 as SYGVQD (reference sequence). CDR3 sequence reads: CASSGLAVEEQFF. In DNA form, the CDR3 reads TGCGCCAGCAGTGGACTAGCGGTAGAGGAGCAGTTCTTC.

This clonotype was detected ten times or more. The rearrangement links TRBV18 to TRBJ2-3; D perhaps matches TRBD1 (5 bases). There are 15 residues in the CDR3. With 2 bases removed from V and 3 bases from J, the gap between germline ends came to 12 bases. The germline gives CDR1 KGHSH, CDR2 LQKENI. CDR3 residues: CASSPEQARTDTQYF. The CDR3 nucleotides read TGTGCCAGCTCACCAGAACAGGCGAGGACAGATACGCAGTATTTT.

A few counts support this clonotype. The chain employs TRBV4-2 and TRBJ2-5; 10 nucleotides line up with TRBD2. Germline values: CDR1 LGHNA, CDR2 YNFKEQ. With V trimmed by 3 bases and J by 5 bases, 9 bases remained unmatched. This CDR3 is built from 16 residues. The CDR3 region has the DNA TGTGCCAGCAGCCACAGGACTAGCGGCGAGGGGGAGACCCAGTACTTC. Protein sequence: CASSHRTSGEGETQYF.

The chain is built from TRBV20-1 and TRBJ2-1; D may be TRBD1 (6 bases). V lost 6 bases to trimming and J lost 4 bases, with 16 bases between them. The CDR3 length is 14 residues. Germline CDR1 and CDR2: DFQATT and SNEGSKA (reference sequence). CDR3 sequence: CSATPTGKYNEQFF. In DNA form, the CDR3 reads TGCAGTGCCACGCCTACAGGGAAATACAATGAGCAGTTCTTC.

This clonotype was observed once. A much larger clone lies a single base off, so this may be a read error. The chain links TRBV4-1 to TRBJ2-7; 9 bases agree with TRBD1. The CDR3 covers 15 residues. Per germline, CDR1 MGHRA and CDR2 YSYEKL. The CDR3 nucleotides are TGCGCCAGCAGCCAAGGGACAGGGGCTAACTACGAGCGGTACTTC. It specifies CASSQGTGANYERYF.

This clonotype was counted ten times or more. The rearrangement joins TRBV11-3 to TRBJ1-1; the D is unclear. Germline V gives CDR1 SGHNT, CDR2 YENEEA. The CDR3 sequence is 12 residues long. V lost 0 bases and J 7 bases, leaving 6 bases between the germline ends. Written as DNA, the CDR3 is TGTGCCAGCAGCTTAGAAAAGGGTGAAGCTTTCTTT. Its translation is CASSLEKGEAFF. The full variable domain, its missing parts supplied by reference TRBV11-3 and TRBJ1-1, is EAGVVQSPRYKIIEKKQPVAFWCNPISGHNTLYWYLQNLGQGPELLIRYENEEAVDDSQLPKDRFSAERLKGVDSTLKIQPAELGDSAVYLCASSLEKGEAFFGQGTRLTVV.

In this sample, this clonotype turned up many times. This chain connects TRBV3-1 to TRBJ1-1; possible D gene TRBD1, 5 bases. CDR3 size: 16 residues. From germline, CDR1 is LGHDT and CDR2 YNNKEL (reference sequence). Trimming removed 0 bases at V and 1 base at J, with 12 bases between. The CDR3 reads CASSQEWGGANTEAFF. The CDR3 nucleotides are TGTGCCAGCAGCCAAGAATGGGGTGGGGCGAACACTGAAGCTTTCTTT.

This clonotype was seen ten or more times. V gene TRBV4-2 combines with J gene TRBJ2-1, with 7 bases identical to TRBD2. The CDR3 consists of 15 residues. From germline, CDR1 is LGHNA and CDR2 YNFKEQ. V lost 4 bases, J lost 0 bases, and 3 bases stayed unmatched. The CDR3 DNA follows: TGTGCCAGCAGCCCTCTAGCGGACTCCTACAATGAGCAGTTCTTC. This translates into CASSPLADSYNEQFF.

In this sample, this clonotype turned up many times. The J gene is TRBJ1-5, the V gene TRBV21-1; TRBD1, the table's D call, was not compared with the DNA. TRBV21-1 is tagged as a pseudogene. The CDR3 sequence is 15 residues long. The chain's CDR3 is CASSKESTGNQPQHF. The CDR3 bases are TGTGCCAGCAGCAAAGAATCGACAGGCAATCAGCCCCAGCATTTT.

This clonotype was observed a handful of times. The chain is built from TRBV11-2 and TRBJ2-5; 7 bases are a match to TRBD2. CDR1 is SGHAT and CDR2 is FQNNGV in the germline V gene. V lost 4 bases to trimming and J lost 12 bases; unmatched junction nucleotides: 11. This CDR3 has 13 residues. CDR3 DNA sequence: TGTGCCAGCAGCTCTATGGCGGGGGAGCGGGAGTACTTC. It specifies CASSSMAGEREYF.

Note on this clonotype: Because it lacks the conserved phenylalanine or tryptophan at the end, this CDR3 is likely a read error. V and J are TRBV11-2 and TRBJ2-5; 10 bases fit TRBD1. Germline loops: CDR1 SGHAT, CDR2 FQNNGV. The V segment lost 2 bases and the J segment 3 bases; nucleotides outside the gene matches: 6. The CDR3 contains 16 residues. As DNA, the CDR3 is TGTGCCAGCAGCTTATCCTTCGGGACAGGGGAAGAGACCCAGTACCTC. It is translated as CASSLSFGTGEETQYL.

Ten or more counts support this clonotype. The genes are TRBV27 and TRBJ2-3; 7 positions agree with TRBD2. J lost 6 bases, V lost 2 bases, and 8 bases had no gene match. The germline V gene encodes CDR1 MNHEY and CDR2 SMNVEV (reference sequence). This CDR3 is built from 15 residues. DNA for the CDR3: TGTGCCAGCAGTTTACTAGCGGAGCTGGGGGATACGCAGTATTTT. Its translation: CASSLLAELGDTQYF.

This chain connects TRBV7-9 to TRBJ2-7, with 9 positions matching TRBD2. CDR3 length: 15 amino acids. V trimming: 2 bases; J trimming: 5 bases; junction bases outside the gene matches: 7. Germline CDR1 is SEHNR and CDR2 is FQNEAQ (reference sequence). The CDR3 sequence is CASSLLSGRTDEQYF. CDR3 DNA: TGTGCCAGCAGCTTATTAAGCGGGAGGACTGACGAGCAGTACTTC.

This clonotype was detected only a few times. The chain joins TRBV4-2 to TRBJ2-7, with D maybe TRBD2 (5 bases). The CDR3 runs to 17 residues. Per the germline V gene, CDR1 is LGHNA and CDR2 is YNFKEQ. V dropped 3 bases and J dropped 4 bases, with 22 bases sitting between them. The CDR3 bases are TGTGCCAGCAGCCATCCATCCGCCGGGGAAGTCTCGTACGAGCAGTACTTC. Residues: CASSHPSAGEVSYEQYF.

On this clonotype itself: A read error is possible here, since a much larger clone lies one base away. V gene TRBV2 combines with J gene TRBJ1-1; a possible D gene is TRBD1 (6 bases). Looked up from germline, CDR1 is SNHLY and CDR2 is FYNNEI. This CDR3 has 13 amino acids. V dropped 6 bases and J dropped 1 base, with 9 bases sitting between them. CDR3 loop: CASRWTANTEAFF. The CDR3 nucleotides are TGTGCCAGCAGATGGACAGCGAACACTGAAGCTTTCTTT.

Ten or more counts support this clonotype. This sequence joins TRBV9 and TRBJ2-3, with 12 bases matching TRBD2. With 4 bases clipped from V and 6 bases from J, the junction kept 9 bases outside the gene matches. CDR1 SGDLS and CDR2 YYNGEE come from the germline V gene. The CDR3 contains 16 residues. This CDR3 is CASSSGLAGGLDTQYF. CDR3 DNA: TGTGCCAGCAGCTCGGGACTAGCGGGTGGTTTGGATACGCAGTATTTT.

This clonotype came up many times. The rearrangement joins TRBV6-2 or TRBV6-3 to TRBJ1-2, with D unresolved. The CDR3 has 14 residues. Germline assignment: CDR1 MNHEY and CDR2 SVGEGT. Trimming left V 7 bases short and J 2 bases short, with 14 bases between. The CDR3 nucleotides read TGTGCCAGCACCTTCTCCGCCGGGAACTATGGCTACACCTTC. Its protein is CASTFSAGNYGYTF.

This clonotype was seen only a few times. A read error is possible here, since a much larger clone lies one base away. V and J are TRBV7-7 and TRBJ2-1, with 7 nucleotides matching TRBD1. CDR3 length: 15 amino acids. Looked up from germline, CDR1 is SSHAT and CDR2 is FNYEAQ (reference sequence). CDR3 protein: CASSQDRSSYNGQFF. For the CDR3, the DNA is TGTGCTAGCAGCCAGGACAGGTCCTCCTACAATGGGCAGTTCTTC.

J is TRBJ2-7 and V is TRBV13, with unresolved D. The CDR3 is made up of 14 amino acids. V lost 0 bases and J 3 bases, leaving 9 bases between the germline ends. The germline V gene has CDR1 PRHDT and CDR2 FYEKMQ (reference sequence). The CDR3: CASSLGSFRYEQYF. CDR3 sequence (DNA): TGTGCCAGCAGCTTAGGGTCTTTCCGCTACGAGCAGTACTTC.

This clonotype was picked up many times. The CDR3 is CASSSRLAGAFPDTQYF. The CDR3 nucleotides are TGTGCCAGCAGCTCCAGACTAGCGGGAGCCTTCCCAGATACGCAGTATTTT. The J gene is TRBJ2-3, the V gene TRBV11-2, with 12 bases that match TRBD2. This CDR3 region has 17 residues. J gave up 4 bases and V 4 bases, and 9 bases lay outside the gene matches. The germline CDR1 and CDR2 sequences are SGHAT and FQNNGV.

This clonotype has ten or more counts. The chain employs TRBV13 and TRBJ2-7; TRBD2 aligns across 11 bases. J was trimmed by 2 bases and V by 5 bases; bases with no gene match: 5. The CDR3 is made up of 15 amino acids. Looked up from germline, CDR1 is PRHDT and CDR2 is FYEKMQ (reference sequence). The CDR3 reads CASSLTSGEAYEQYF. The CDR3 DNA sequence: TGTGCCAGCAGCCTGACTAGCGGGGAAGCCTACGAGCAGTACTTC. Based on the CDR3 plus reference TRBV13 and TRBJ2-7, the full variable domain is AAGVIQSPRHLIKEKRETATLKCYPIPRHDTVYWYQQGPGQDPQFLISFYEKMQSDKGSIPDRFSAQQFSDYHSELNMSSLELGDSALYFCASSLTSGEAYEQYFGPGTRLTVT.